This T cell receptor beta chain comes out of a study of cytomegalovirus exposure and HLA in healthy donors. Study at large: Genotyping of more than 300 donors showed that 80% to 85% belonged to the Caucasian-associated ancestry cluster.

PCR primers comprised 60 Vbeta and 13 Jbeta primers. The method was immunoSEQ multiplex PCR; TCRdb's version includes in-frame clones alone and lacks a portion of them. This sample has some 100,000 clones, with about three quarters found just once. Concerning this clone itself: The antigen is undetermined.

CDR3 size: 15 residues. Germline V CDR1 and CDR2: GTSNPN, SVGIG (reference sequence). V was clipped by 2 bases and J by 6 bases; unmatched bases: 8. Overall study results and limits: Some V segments, TRBV6-2 and TRBV6-3 among them, were indistinguishable and were therefore excluded. Sequencing likely produced, as an artifact, a cluster of highly shared sequence variants. Upon later analysis, HLA-associated TCR beta chains proved more clonally expanded than other, equally common chains.

The receptor was isolated from a male donor in good health and CMV-seropositive. The chain couples TRBV30 to TRBJ1-5; 9 bases are shared with TRBD1. The sample was PBMCs. The CDR3 here is CAWSFGGTGSQPQHF. For the CDR3, the DNA is TGTGCCTGGAGTTTTGGCGGGACAGGGAGTCAGCCCCAGCATTTT.